This TCR beta chain was observed in a study of T cell responses to AZD1222 COVID-19 vaccine. Whole-study results and caveats: Donors, mostly white British, included more females; clonal diversity was possibly underestimated. The span of vaccine-associated CD4 TCRs extended across spike, with dominance at 160-218 and 743-854. Two doses of AZD1222 preceded a rise in Spike-specific TCR breadth and depth.

On this clone itself: Its specificity is not known.

TCRdb keeps only in-frame clones here, not all; method: immunoSEQ multiplex PCR. The data hold 95,000 to 100,000 clones, with 70% to 90% observed a single time. With V trimmed by 1 base and J by 7 bases, 9 bases remained unmatched. In germline, CDR1 is LGHDT, CDR2 YNNKEL (reference sequence). The CDR3 length is 17 residues. The receptor's source is an adult who received the AZD1222 COVID-19 vaccine. Material: peripheral blood, obtained 28 days after the second AZD1222 dose. The chain recombines TRBV3-1 (or the pseudogene TRBV3-2) with TRBJ2-3; 12 bases are shared with TRBD2. The CDR3 nucleotides are TGTGCCAGCAGCCAAGTCGCTAGCGGGGGGGCACCAAATACGCAGTATTTT. It codes for CASSQVASGGAPNTQYF.